This passage covers 32 T cell receptor beta chains from one sample sequenced in a study of T cells after yellow fever vaccination. TCRdb re-called the 5' RACE reads with MiXCR, one entry per CDR3 protein. The sample lists about 320,000 distinct CDR3 sequences; about 10% were seen once. The sequenced sample was CD4+ T cells sorted from PBMCs, obtained 45 days after the yellow fever booster vaccination. Receptors originate from a man between 18 and 35 years old who received the YFV17D yellow fever vaccine.

This clonotype came up a few times. The CDR3 DNA sequence: TGTGCCAGCAGTTACTCGGGGGCGAACACTGAAGCTTTCTTT. It is translated as CASSYSGANTEAFF. The J gene is TRBJ1-1, the V gene TRBV6-5, with a weak D call TRBD1 (6 bases). The CDR3 contains 14 residues. Germline CDR1 is MNHEY and CDR2 is SVGAGI. V was cut by 0 bases and J by 1 base, with 6 bases left in between.

This clonotype was counted between two and nine times. The rearrangement links TRBV7-2 to TRBJ2-5, with no clear D. Germline CDR1 and CDR2: SGHTA and FQGNSA. V was shortened by 4 bases and J by 5 bases, with 14 bases between the two germline ends. CDR3 length equals 14 residues. CDR3 in DNA: TGTGCCAGCAGCTCCTGGGCCGAGTTGGAGACCCAGTACTTC. It translates to CASSSWAELETQYF.

The table lists this clonotype with a few counts. This chain joins TRBV6-6 and TRBJ1-2, with a possible D match to TRBD1 (5 bases). Germline lookup yields CDR1 MNHNY and CDR2 SVGAGI (reference sequence). Trimming took off 0 bases at V and 0 bases at J, with 11 bases between the two ends. The CDR3 runs to 16 residues. In DNA form, the CDR3 reads TGTGCCAGCAGTTACTCGCGGGACGGAACTAACTATGGCTACACCTTC. This codes for CASSYSRDGTNYGYTF.

The chain links TRBV10-3 to TRBJ2-5; D is unresolved. Trimming removed 3 bases from V and 1 base from J, with 9 bases in between. The CDR3 spans 14 residues. CDR1 ENHRY and CDR2 SYGVKD come from the germline V gene. The CDR3 sequence is CAISDSPRQETQYF. The CDR3 DNA reads TGTGCCATCAGTGACAGTCCCCGCCAAGAGACCCAGTACTTC.

J is TRBJ2-1 and V is TRBV12-3 or TRBV12-4, with D unresolved. This CDR3 is 14 amino acids long. Trimming shortened V by 2 bases and J by 2 bases, and 7 bases separated the two germline ends. As DNA, the CDR3 is TGTGCCAGCAGTTTAATGGTTACCTACAATGAGCAGTTCTTC. Residues: CASSLMVTYNEQFF.

This clonotype has a handful of counts. The chain combines TRBV7-6 with TRBJ2-7; tentative D call: TRBD1 (6 bases). This CDR3 contains 14 residues. Germline V gene lookup returns CDR1 SGHVS and CDR2 FNYEAQ. Trimming shortened V by 5 bases and J by 2 bases, and 13 bases separated the two germline ends. CDR3 nucleotides: TGTGCCAGCAGCCCAGCATGGGGGCCCTACGAGCAGTACTTC. Its protein product is CASSPAWGPYEQYF.

The gene calls are TRBV14 and TRBJ1-2; TRBD1 agrees at 9 bases. This CDR3 is 15 amino acids long. The V gene's germline CDR1 is SGHDN and CDR2 FVKESK. Trimming took 4 bases from V and 8 from J; bases not matched to a gene: 11. The CDR3 sequence: CASSLITTGGRGYTF. The DNA of the CDR3 is TGTGCCAGCAGCCTCATCACAACAGGGGGCAGAGGCTACACCTTC.

This rearrangement joins TRBV6-2 or TRBV6-3 to TRBJ1-2, with a possible D match to TRBD1 (5 bases). The V and J ends lost 5 bases and 5 bases respectively, with 21 bases between them. CDR3 length: 16 residues. In germline, CDR1 is MNHEY, CDR2 SVGEGT. CDR3 sequence reads: CASSPQGTPPSYGYTF. The CDR3, as DNA: TGTGCCAGCAGTCCCCAAGGGACCCCCCCGTCGTATGGCTACACCTTC.

This clonotype was counted ten times or more. The CDR3 coding sequence is TGTGCCACCAGCAGCGGGGGACAAGAGACCCAGTACTTC. It translates to CATSSGGQETQYF. The V call is TRBV15, the J call TRBJ2-5; tentatively, D is TRBD2 (6 bases). V was cut by 3 bases and J by 2 bases, with 7 bases left in between. The CDR3 sequence is 13 residues long. Germline V lookup: CDR1 LNHNV, CDR2 YYDKDF (reference sequence).

This clonotype was observed at least ten times. The rearrangement uses TRBV7-9 and TRBJ2-7; D not resolved. Deletions cut 6 bases from V and 0 bases from J, with 15 bases between. The length of the CDR3 is 15 residues. The germline V gene has CDR1 SEHNR and CDR2 FQNEAQ (reference sequence). The DNA of the CDR3 is TGTGCCAGCAGTCGAGGCGCCACAACCTCCTACGAGCAGTACTTC. As protein: CASSRGATTSYEQYF. Together with reference TRBV7-9 and TRBJ2-7, the CDR3 gives the full variable domain: DTGVSQNPRHKITKRGQNVTFRCDPISEHNRLYWYRQTLGQGPEFLTYFQNEAQLEKSRLLSDRFSAERPKGSFSTLEIQRTEQGDSAMYLCASSRGATTSYEQYFGPGTRLTVT.

The table lists this clonotype with a few counts. The chain carries TRBV6-2 or TRBV6-3 and TRBJ1-3, with D hard to call. V lost 1 base and J lost 0, with 13 bases in between. Per the germline V gene, CDR1 is MNHEY and CDR2 is SVGEGT. CDR3 length: 17 amino acids. CDR3 bases: TGTGCCAGCAGTTACTATTACCGGAAGAGCTCTGGAAACACCATATATTTT. Translating it yields CASSYYYRKSSGNTIYF.

As to this clonotype: This sequence may be a read error, since a much larger clone differs from it by one base. The genes are TRBV5-1 and TRBJ2-3, with D tentatively TRBD1 (5 bases). CDR1 is SGHRS, CDR2 YFSETQ, per germline. The CDR3 has 14 amino acids. The CDR3 bases are TGCGCCAGCAGCTTGGAGGGGATCACAGATACGGAGTATTTT. Its translation: CASSLEGITDTEYF.

In this sample, this clonotype turned up a few times. In nucleotides, the CDR3 is TGCAGTGCTAGAGATTTGGGGGGGTTCACTGAAGCTTTCTTT. It codes for CSARDLGGFTEAFF. This chain uses TRBV20-1 with TRBJ1-1; D might be TRBD1 (5 bases). Trimming stripped 0 bases from V and 4 bases from J, with 12 bases between. The CDR3 is made up of 14 amino acids. Germline assignment: CDR1 DFQATT and CDR2 SNEGSKA (reference sequence).

V usage is TRBV3-1 and J usage is TRBJ2-3, with no clear D. The CDR3 covers 14 residues. Per germline, CDR1 LGHDT and CDR2 YNNKEL (reference sequence). V was pared by 0 bases and J by 2 bases, with 6 bases between. This CDR3 reads CASSQDVATDTQYF. The CDR3, as DNA: TGTGCCAGCAGCCAAGATGTCGCCACAGATACGCAGTATTTT.

This clonotype has ten or more counts. J is TRBJ2-5 and V is TRBV10-2; 12 bases align to TRBD2. Germline CDR1 and CDR2: WSHSY and SAAADI. The J segment lost 5 bases and the V segment lost 10 bases, leaving 5 bases of the junction unmatched. CDR3 length: 13 residues. The CDR3 loop is CATGGLAGETQYF. CDR3 DNA sequence: TGCGCCACCGGGGGACTAGCGGGCGAGACCCAGTACTTC.

This clonotype has more than one count but fewer than ten. The chain combines TRBV2 with TRBJ2-7, with 7 bases aligning to TRBD1. The CDR3 is 12 amino acids. With V trimmed by 5 bases and J by 7 bases, 5 bases remained unmatched. The germline CDR1 and CDR2 sequences are SNHLY and FYNNEI. The CDR3 nucleotides are TGTGCCAGCAGTCAGGGGGTTGGGGAGCAGTACGTC. Amino acids: CASSQGVGEQYV.

This clonotype was picked up many times. V and J are TRBV20-1 and TRBJ1-5; 7 bases are a match to TRBD1. Per the germline V gene, CDR1 is DFQATT and CDR2 is SNEGSKA (reference sequence). The CDR3 extends over 13 amino acids. V lost 3 bases, J lost 5 bases, and 4 bases stayed unmatched. The CDR3 region is CSASRGVDQPQHF. The CDR3 nucleotides read TGCAGTGCTAGCAGGGGGGTCGATCAGCCCCAGCATTTT.

V usage is TRBV29-1 and J usage is TRBJ1-2, with D hard to call. Germline lookup yields CDR1 SQVTM and CDR2 ANQGSEA. The CDR3 is made up of 12 amino acids. Trimming took 8 bases from V and 0 from J, leaving 10 bases between them. The CDR3 bases are TGCAGCTCAAGTCAGACTAACTATGGCTACACCTTC. Its protein product is CSSSQTNYGYTF.

The CDR3 DNA sequence: TGTGCCAGCAGCGTAGCTGGAACAGGATCCTCCCAAGAGACCCAGTACTTC. Its translation: CASSVAGTGSSQETQYF. V is TRBV9 and J is TRBJ2-5; possible D gene TRBD1, 5 bases. CDR3 length: 17 amino acids. Germline V gives CDR1 SGDLS, CDR2 YYNGEE. The germline V and J ends were trimmed by 0 bases and 1 base, with 16 bases remaining between them.

This clonotype turned up a few times. This rearrangement joins TRBV27 to TRBJ2-3; 7 bases match TRBD2. Losses at the gene ends were 8 bases for V and 4 bases for J; bases not matched to a gene: 18. The CDR3 is 17 residues long. In germline, CDR1 is MNHEY, CDR2 SMNVEV (reference sequence). The CDR3 reads CASGRAPQRGLSDTQYF. CDR3 DNA sequence: TGTGCCAGCGGCAGAGCCCCCCAGCGGGGTTTATCAGATACGCAGTATTTT.

This clonotype was counted only a few times. The CDR3 reads CASSLGGTGELFF. CDR3 bases: TGTGCCAGCAGTTTAGGGGGCACCGGGGAGCTGTTTTTT. The chain combines TRBV12-3 or TRBV12-4 with TRBJ2-2; D remains ambiguous. The V gene lost 1 base and the J gene lost 4 bases, with 4 bases spanning the gap. The CDR3 is made up of 13 amino acids.

In this sample, this clonotype turned up a few times. The chain couples TRBV12-3 or TRBV12-4 to TRBJ1-2; TRBD1 matches 8 bases. The CDR3 is 13 amino acids. Trimming took 7 bases from V and 8 from J; bases not matched to a gene: 9. The CDR3, as DNA: TGTGCCAGCACCCCGACAGGGGCATTCGGCTACACCTTC. It yields the protein CASTPTGAFGYTF.

This clonotype has just a few counts. The chain is built from TRBV3-1 and TRBJ2-4; 8 bases are shared with TRBD1. This CDR3 comprises 14 residues. J lost 8 bases, V lost 1 base, and 4 bases had no gene match. Germline assignment: CDR1 LGHDT and CDR2 YNNKEL (reference sequence). In nucleotides, the CDR3 is TGTGCCAGCAGCCAAGCCGACAGGGGAGACATTCAGTACTTC. It codes for CASSQADRGDIQYF. Full variable domain (outside the CDR3, taken from reference TRBV3-1 and TRBJ2-4): DTAVSQTPKYLVTQMGNDKSIKCEQNLGHDTMYWYKQDSKKFLKIMFSYNNKELIINETVPNRFSPKSPDKAHLNLHINSLELGDSAVYFCASSQADRGDIQYFGAGTRLSVL.

This sequence joins TRBV18 and TRBJ2-3; D may correspond to TRBD1 or TRBD2 (5 bases each). Germline V gives CDR1 KGHSH, CDR2 LQKENI. CDR3 length: 14 amino acids. Trimming took 4 bases from V and 0 from J, leaving 8 bases between them. CDR3 nucleotide sequence: TGTGCCAGCTCACAGTGGGACAGCACAGATACGCAGTATTTT. It is translated as CASSQWDSTDTQYF.

The chain recombines TRBV6-1 with TRBJ1-2; the match to TRBD1 covers 9 bases. CDR3 length: 14 residues. The J segment lost 6 bases and the V segment lost 10 bases, leaving 12 bases of the junction unmatched. From germline, CDR1 is MNHNS and CDR2 SASEGT. DNA of the CDR3: TGTGCCACCCTGGGAACAGGGGGCTATCATGGCTACACCTTC. This translates into CATLGTGGYHGYTF.

The chain combines TRBV10-3 with TRBJ2-3; 7 bases map to TRBD2. V shed 9 bases, J shed 0 bases, and the junction held 6 bases outside the gene matches. The CDR3 is made up of 14 amino acids. Germline V gene data show CDR1 as ENHRY and CDR2 as SYGVKD. CDR3 sequence (DNA): TGTGCCATTAGCTGGGAGGGTAGCACAGATACGCAGTATTTT. This encodes CAISWEGSTDTQYF.

CDR3 loop: CASSSSYRTDTQYF. CDR3 DNA sequence: TGCGCCAGCAGCTCCTCGTATCGCACAGATACGCAGTATTTT. This chain uses TRBV5-1 with TRBJ2-3; D unclear. In germline, CDR1 is SGHRS, CDR2 YFSETQ. V lost 3 bases, J lost 1 base, and 9 bases lay in between. The CDR3 totals 14 residues. The whole variable domain, remainder taken from reference TRBV5-1 and TRBJ2-3, is KAGVTQTPRYLIKTRGQQVTLSCSPISGHRSVSWYQQTPGQGLQFLFEYFSETQRNKGNFPGRFSGRQFSNSRSEMNVSTLELGDSALYLCASSSSYRTDTQYFGPGTRLTVL.

The V call is TRBV7-2, the J call TRBJ1-4; 7 nucleotides align to TRBD1. The V segment lost 8 bases and the J segment 0 bases; nucleotides outside the gene matches: 6. The germline V gene encodes CDR1 SGHTA and CDR2 FQGNSA. The CDR3 is 15 amino acids. The CDR3 is CASGRTGSTNEKLFF. DNA for the CDR3: TGTGCCAGCGGGCGGACAGGATCAACTAATGAAAAACTGTTTTTT.

This clonotype was picked up many times. The rearrangement links TRBV7-9 to TRBJ2-5; 9 positions agree with TRBD2. V was clipped by 2 bases and J by 4 bases; unmatched bases: 2. Germline V CDR1 and CDR2: SEHNR, FQNEAQ (reference sequence). The CDR3 has 14 amino acids. Here the CDR3 DNA reads TGTGCCAGCAGCTTACGCGGGGGGGCAGAGACCCAGTACTTC. Its protein is CASSLRGGAETQYF.

The V call is TRBV29-1, the J call TRBJ2-7, with D unclear. The CDR3 spans 12 residues. The V and J ends lost 4 bases and 1 base respectively, with 8 bases between them. Germline CDR1 and CDR2: SQVTM and ANQGSEA. The CDR3 DNA reads as TGCAGCGTTGGCCCCTCATCCTACGAGCAGTACTTC. Translation: CSVGPSSYEQYF.

This clonotype was seen a few times. The V call is TRBV12-5, the J call TRBJ2-2; possibly TRBD1 for D (5 bases). The CDR3 sequence is 16 residues long. CDR1 LGHNT and CDR2 FRNRAP come from the germline V gene. V was pared by 5 bases and J by 2 bases, with 15 bases between. This CDR3 reads CASGIIVGLNTGELFF. The CDR3 DNA reads as TGTGCTAGTGGTATCATAGTGGGGCTTAACACCGGGGAGCTGTTTTTT.

This clonotype was found a few times. The gene calls are TRBV18 and TRBJ2-1; D is possibly TRBD1 (6 bases). The CDR3 is 13 residues long. Trimming pared 6 bases from V and 15 bases from J, leaving 21 bases between. Germline V lookup: CDR1 KGHSH, CDR2 LQKENI. The CDR3 is CASSPRTETVLFF. The CDR3 bases are TGTGCCAGCTCTCCTCGGACAGAAACAGTTCTGTTCTTC.